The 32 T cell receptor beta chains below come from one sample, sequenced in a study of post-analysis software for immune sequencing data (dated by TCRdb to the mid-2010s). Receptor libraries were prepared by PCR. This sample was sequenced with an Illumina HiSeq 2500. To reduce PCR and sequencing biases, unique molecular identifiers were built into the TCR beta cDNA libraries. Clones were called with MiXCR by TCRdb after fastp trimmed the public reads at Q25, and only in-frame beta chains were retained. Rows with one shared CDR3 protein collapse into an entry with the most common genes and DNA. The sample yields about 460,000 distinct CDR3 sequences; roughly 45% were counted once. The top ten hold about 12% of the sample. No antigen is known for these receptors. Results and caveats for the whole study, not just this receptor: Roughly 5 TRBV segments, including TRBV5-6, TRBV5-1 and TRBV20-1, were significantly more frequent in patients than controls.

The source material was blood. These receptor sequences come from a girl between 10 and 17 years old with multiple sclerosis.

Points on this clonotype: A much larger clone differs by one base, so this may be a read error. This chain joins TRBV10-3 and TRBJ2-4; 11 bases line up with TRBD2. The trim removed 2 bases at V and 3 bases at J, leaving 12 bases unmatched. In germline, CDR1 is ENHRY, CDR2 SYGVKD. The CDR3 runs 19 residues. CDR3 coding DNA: TGTGCCATCAGTGAGAGAGGGACTAGCGGTGTCGAGAGCAAAAACATTCAGTACTTC. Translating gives CAISERGTSGVESKNIQYF.

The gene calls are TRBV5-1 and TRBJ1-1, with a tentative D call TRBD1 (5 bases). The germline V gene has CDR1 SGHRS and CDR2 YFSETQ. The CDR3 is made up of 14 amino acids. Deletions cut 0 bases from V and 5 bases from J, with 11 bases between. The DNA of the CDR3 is TGCGCCAGCAGCTTGGCTGAGGGGAAAACTGAAGCTTTCTTT. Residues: CASSLAEGKTEAFF.

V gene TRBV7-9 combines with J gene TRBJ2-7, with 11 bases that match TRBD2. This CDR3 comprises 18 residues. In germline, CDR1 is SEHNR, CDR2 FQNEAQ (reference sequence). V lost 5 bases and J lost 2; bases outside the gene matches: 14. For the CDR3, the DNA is TGTGCCAGCAGCCCCGGAAAGATAGGTAGCGGGGGGGCCTACGAGCAGTACTTC. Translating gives CASSPGKIGSGGAYEQYF.

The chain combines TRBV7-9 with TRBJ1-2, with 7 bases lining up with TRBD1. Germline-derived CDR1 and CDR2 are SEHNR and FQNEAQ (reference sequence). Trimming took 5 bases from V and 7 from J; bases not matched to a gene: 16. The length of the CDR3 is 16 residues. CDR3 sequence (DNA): TGTGCCAGCAGCCCACCCCCACGACAGGGCTTACTTGGCTACACCTTC. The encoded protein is CASSPPPRQGLLGYTF. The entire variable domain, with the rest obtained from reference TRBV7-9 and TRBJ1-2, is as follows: DTGVSQNPRHKITKRGQNVTFRCDPISEHNRLYWYRQTLGQGPEFLTYFQNEAQLEKSRLLSDRFSAERPKGSFSTLEIQRTEQGDSAMYLCASSPPPRQGLLGYTFGSGTRLTVV.

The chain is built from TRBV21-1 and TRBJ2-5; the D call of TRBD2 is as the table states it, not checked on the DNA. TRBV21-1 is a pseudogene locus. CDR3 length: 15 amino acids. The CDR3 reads CASSKGFSREEEQYF. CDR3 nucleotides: TGTGCCAGCAGCAAAGGCTTCTCGCGGGAAGAAGAGCAGTACTTC.

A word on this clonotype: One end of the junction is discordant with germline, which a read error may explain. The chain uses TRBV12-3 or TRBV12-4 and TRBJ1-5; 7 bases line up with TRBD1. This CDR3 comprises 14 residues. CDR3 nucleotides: TGTGCCGGCAGTCCGGGGACAGACTCATTGCCCCAGCATTTT. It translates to CAGSPGTDSLPQHF.

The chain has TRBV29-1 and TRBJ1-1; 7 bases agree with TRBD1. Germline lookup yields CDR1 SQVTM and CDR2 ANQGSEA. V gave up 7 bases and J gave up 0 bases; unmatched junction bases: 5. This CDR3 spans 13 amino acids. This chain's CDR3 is CSAMGQMNTEAFF. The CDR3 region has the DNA TGCAGCGCCATGGGACAGATGAACACTGAAGCTTTCTTT.

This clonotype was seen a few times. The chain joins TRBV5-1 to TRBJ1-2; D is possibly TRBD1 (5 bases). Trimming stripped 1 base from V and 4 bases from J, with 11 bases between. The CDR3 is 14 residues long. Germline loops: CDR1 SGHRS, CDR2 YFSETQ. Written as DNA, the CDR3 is TGCGCCAGCAGCTTGAATGAGGGGCGCTATGGCTACACCTTC. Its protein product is CASSLNEGRYGYTF.

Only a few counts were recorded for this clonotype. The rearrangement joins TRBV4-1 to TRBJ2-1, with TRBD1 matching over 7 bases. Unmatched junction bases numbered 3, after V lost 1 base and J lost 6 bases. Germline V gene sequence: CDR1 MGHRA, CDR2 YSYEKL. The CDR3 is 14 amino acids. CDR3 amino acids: CASSQVGTVNEQFF. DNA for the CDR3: TGCGCCAGCAGCCAAGTTGGGACAGTCAATGAGCAGTTCTTC.

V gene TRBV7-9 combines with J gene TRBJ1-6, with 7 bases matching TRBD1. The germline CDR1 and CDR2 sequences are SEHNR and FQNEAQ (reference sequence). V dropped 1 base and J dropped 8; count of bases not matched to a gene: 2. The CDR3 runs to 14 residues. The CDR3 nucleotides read TGTGCCAGCAGCTTAGTAACAGGGGATTCACCCCTCCACTTT. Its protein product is CASSLVTGDSPLHF. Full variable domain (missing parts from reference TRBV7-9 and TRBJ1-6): DTGVSQNPRHKITKRGQNVTFRCDPISEHNRLYWYRQTLGQGPEFLTYFQNEAQLEKSRLLSDRFSAERPKGSFSTLEIQRTEQGDSAMYLCASSLVTGDSPLHFGNGTRLTVT.

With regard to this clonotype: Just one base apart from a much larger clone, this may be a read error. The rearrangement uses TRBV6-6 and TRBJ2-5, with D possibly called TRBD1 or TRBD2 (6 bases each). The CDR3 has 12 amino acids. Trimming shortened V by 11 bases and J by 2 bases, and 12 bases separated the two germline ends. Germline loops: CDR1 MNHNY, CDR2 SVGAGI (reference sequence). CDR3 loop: CACGTTQETQYF. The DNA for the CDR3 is TGTGCCTGCGGGACAACGCAAGAGACCCAGTACTTC.

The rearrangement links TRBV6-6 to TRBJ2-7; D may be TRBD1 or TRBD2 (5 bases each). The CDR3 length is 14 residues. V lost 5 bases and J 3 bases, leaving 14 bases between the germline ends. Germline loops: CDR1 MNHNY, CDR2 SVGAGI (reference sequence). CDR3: CASSGLGESYEQYF. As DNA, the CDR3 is TGTGCCAGCAGTGGATTGGGGGAGAGCTACGAGCAGTACTTC.

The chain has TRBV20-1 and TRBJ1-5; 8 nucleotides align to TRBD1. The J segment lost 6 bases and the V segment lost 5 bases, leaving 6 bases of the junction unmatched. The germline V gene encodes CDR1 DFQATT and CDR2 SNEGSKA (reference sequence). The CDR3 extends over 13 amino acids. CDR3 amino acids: CSAGQGGAQPQHF. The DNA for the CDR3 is TGCAGTGCTGGACAGGGAGGCGCTCAGCCCCAGCATTTT.

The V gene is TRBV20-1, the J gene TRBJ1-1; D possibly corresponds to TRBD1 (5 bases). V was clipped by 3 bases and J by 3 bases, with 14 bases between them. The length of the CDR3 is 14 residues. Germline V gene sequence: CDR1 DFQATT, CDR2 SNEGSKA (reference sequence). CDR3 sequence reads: CSARRGGGDTEAFF. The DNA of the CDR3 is TGCAGTGCTAGGCGGGGGGGAGGTGACACTGAAGCTTTCTTT.

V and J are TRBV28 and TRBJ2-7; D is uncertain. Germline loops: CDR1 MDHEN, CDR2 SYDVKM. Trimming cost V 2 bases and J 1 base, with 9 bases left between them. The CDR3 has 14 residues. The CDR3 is CASSLAGKSYEQYF. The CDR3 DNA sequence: TGTGCCAGCAGTTTAGCTGGGAAATCCTACGAGCAGTACTTC.

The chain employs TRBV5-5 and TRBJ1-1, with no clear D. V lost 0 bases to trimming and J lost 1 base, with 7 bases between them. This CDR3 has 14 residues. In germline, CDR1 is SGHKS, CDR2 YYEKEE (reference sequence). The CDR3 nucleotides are TGTGCCAGCAGCTTGGACGGCCGGAACACTGAAGCTTTCTTT. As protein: CASSLDGRNTEAFF.

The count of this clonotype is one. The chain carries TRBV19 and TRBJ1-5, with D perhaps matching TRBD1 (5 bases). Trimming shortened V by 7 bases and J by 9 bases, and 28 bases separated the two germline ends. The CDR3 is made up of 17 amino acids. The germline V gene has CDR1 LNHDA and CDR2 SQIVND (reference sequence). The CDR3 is CASTEGDVSLSRSPQHF. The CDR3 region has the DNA TGTGCCAGTACCGAAGGGGACGTATCCCTTTCGAGGTCGCCCCAGCATTTT.

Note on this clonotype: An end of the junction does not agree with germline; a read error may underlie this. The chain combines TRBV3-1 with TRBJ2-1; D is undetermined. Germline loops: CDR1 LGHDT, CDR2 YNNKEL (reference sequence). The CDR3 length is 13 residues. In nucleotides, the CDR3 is TGTGCCAGCAGCCAAACCCCGCTCAATAAGCAGTTCTTC. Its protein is CASSQTPLNKQFF.

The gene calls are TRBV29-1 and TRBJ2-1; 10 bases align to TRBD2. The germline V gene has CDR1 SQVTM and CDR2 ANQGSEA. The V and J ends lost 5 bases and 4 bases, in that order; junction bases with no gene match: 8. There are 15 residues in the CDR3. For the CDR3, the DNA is TGCAGCGTTCTAATTCGAGCGGGAGGGTACAATGAGCAGTTCTTC. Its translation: CSVLIRAGGYNEQFF.

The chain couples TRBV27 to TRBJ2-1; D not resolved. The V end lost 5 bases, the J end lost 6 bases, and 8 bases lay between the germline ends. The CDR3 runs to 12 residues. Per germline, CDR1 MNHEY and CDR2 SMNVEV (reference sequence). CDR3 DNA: TGTGCCAGCAGTCCAAACCGCAATGAGCAGTTCTTC. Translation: CASSPNRNEQFF.

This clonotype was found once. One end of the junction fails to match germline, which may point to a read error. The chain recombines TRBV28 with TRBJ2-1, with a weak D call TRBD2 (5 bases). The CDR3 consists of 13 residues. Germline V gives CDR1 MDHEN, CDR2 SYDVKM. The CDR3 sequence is CAGSLTGSDEQFF. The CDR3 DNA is TGTGCCGGCAGCCTGACGGGATCCGATGAGCAGTTCTTC. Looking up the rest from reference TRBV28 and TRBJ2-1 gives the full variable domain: DVKVTQSSRYLVKRTGEKVFLECVQDMDHENMFWYRQDPGLGLRLIYFSYDVKMKEKGDIPEGYSVSREKKERFSLILESASTNQTSMYLCAGSLTGSDEQFFGPGTRLTVL.

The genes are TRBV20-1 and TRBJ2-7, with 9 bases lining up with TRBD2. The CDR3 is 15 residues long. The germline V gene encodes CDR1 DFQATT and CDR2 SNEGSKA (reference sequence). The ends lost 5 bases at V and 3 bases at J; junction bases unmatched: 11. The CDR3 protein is CSAPGRREGVYEQYF. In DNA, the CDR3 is TGCAGTGCTCCGGGGAGGCGGGAGGGCGTCTACGAGCAGTACTTC.

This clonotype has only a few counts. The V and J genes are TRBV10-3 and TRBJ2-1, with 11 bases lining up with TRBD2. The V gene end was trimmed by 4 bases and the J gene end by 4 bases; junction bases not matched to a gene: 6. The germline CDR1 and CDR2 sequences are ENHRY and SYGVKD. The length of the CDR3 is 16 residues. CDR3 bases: TGTGCCATCAGTGGAGCGGGACTAGCGGAGTACAATGAGCAGTTCTTC. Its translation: CAISGAGLAEYNEQFF.

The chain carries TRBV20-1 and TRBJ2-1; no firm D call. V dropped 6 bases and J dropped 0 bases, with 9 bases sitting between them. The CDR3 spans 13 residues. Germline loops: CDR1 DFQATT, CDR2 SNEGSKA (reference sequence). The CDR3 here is CSAISSSYNEQFF. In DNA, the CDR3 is TGCAGTGCCATTTCTAGCTCCTACAATGAGCAGTTCTTC.

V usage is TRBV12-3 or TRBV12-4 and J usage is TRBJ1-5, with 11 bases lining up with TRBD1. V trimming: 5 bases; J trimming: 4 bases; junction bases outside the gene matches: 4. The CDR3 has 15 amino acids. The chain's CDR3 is CASSRGTGGNQPQHF. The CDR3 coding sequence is TGTGCCAGCAGTCGCGGGACAGGGGGGAATCAGCCCCAGCATTTT.

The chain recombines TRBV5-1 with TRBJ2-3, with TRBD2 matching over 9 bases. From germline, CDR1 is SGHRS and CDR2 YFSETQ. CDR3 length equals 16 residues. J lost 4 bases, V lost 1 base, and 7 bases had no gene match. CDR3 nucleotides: TGCGCCAGCAGCTTGTGGTCTAGCGGGATTTCAGATACGCAGTATTTT. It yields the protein CASSLWSSGISDTQYF.

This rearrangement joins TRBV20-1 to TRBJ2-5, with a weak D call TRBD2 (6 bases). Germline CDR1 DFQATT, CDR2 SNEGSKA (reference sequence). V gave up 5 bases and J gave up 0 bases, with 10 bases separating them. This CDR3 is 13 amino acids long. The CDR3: CSAVREDQETQYF. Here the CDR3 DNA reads TGCAGTGCTGTGAGGGAGGACCAAGAGACCCAGTACTTC.

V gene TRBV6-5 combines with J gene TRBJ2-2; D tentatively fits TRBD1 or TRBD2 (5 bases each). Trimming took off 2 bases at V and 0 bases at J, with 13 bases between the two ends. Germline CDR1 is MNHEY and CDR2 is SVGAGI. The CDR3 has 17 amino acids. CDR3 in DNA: TGTGCCAGCAGTTACAAGTCGGGGACCGCGAACACCGGGGAGCTGTTTTTT. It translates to CASSYKSGTANTGELFF.

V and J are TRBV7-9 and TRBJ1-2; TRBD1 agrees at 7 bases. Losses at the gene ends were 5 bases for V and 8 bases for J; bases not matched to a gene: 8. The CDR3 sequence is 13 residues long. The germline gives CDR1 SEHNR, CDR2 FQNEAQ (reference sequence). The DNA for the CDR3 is TGTGCCAGCAGCCACGAACAGGGGAACGGCTACACCTTC. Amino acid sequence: CASSHEQGNGYTF.

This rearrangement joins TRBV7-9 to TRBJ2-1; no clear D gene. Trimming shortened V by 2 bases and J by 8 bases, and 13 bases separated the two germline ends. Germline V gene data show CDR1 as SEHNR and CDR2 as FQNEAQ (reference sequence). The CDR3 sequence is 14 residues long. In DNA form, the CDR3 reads TGTGCCAGCAGCTTAAACTACGGAAGGGATGAGCAGTTCTTC. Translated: CASSLNYGRDEQFF.

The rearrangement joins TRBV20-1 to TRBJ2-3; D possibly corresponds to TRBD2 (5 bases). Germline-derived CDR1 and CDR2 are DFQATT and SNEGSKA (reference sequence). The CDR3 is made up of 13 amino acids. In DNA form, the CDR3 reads TGCCTGAGTGCGGAGGACCGAGGACCAACGCAGTATTTT. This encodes CLSAEDRGPTQYF.

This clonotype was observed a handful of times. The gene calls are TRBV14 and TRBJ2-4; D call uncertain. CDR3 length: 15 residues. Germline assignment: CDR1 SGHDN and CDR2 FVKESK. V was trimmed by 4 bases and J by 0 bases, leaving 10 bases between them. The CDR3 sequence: CASSRAVPAKNIQYF. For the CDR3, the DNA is TGTGCCAGCAGCCGGGCGGTACCAGCCAAAAACATTCAGTACTTC.